A selection of T cell receptor beta chains follows, all from one sample in a study of T-cell reconstitution after alpha-beta-depleted transplantation in children. TCRdb redid the calling of the PCR reads with MiXCR, one entry per CDR3 protein. The data contain approximately 630,000 distinct CDR3 sequences, 13% of them singletons. The sequencing used PBMCs, collected before TCRalphabeta/CD19-depleted stem cell transplant. These receptors were taken from a girl aged 2-15 years with congenital amegakaryocytic thrombocytopenia, due to receive a stem cell transplant. Both conserved end residues are part of each CDR3. The order of the fields is J gene, V gene, clone size, D gene, CDR3 DNA, CDR3 protein. The D gene is left open where the match is weak. Where a row states a size, it is once, few, many or the class of an expanded clone; other rows omit it.

J: TRBJ2-3; V: TRBV9; size: .; D: TRBD2; DNA: TGTGCCAGCATGGGTCTAGCGGGGGAGAGATGGCAGTATTTT; CDR3: CASMGLAGERWQYF
J: TRBJ2-7; V: TRBV4-1; size: many; D: TRBD2; DNA: TGCGCCAGCAGCCAAGTCGGGGGACTAGGTTCGACCTACGAGCAGTACTTC; CDR3: CASSQVGGLGSTYEQYF
J: TRBJ1-6; V: TRBV7-3; size: .; D: .; DNA: TGTGCCAGCAGCCTAAACCCCGGGGATACGAATTCACCCCTCCACTTT; CDR3: CASSLNPGDTNSPLHF
J: TRBJ1-1; V: TRBV3-1; size: .; D: .; DNA: TGTGCCAGCAGCCAAGAAGGCCTGGGGGTTGGGGACACTGAAGCTTTCTTT; CDR3: CASSQEGLGVGDTEAFF
J: TRBJ2-7; V: TRBV28; size: .; D: .; DNA: TGTGCCTCAAGGATGGCCGGGACACACTACGAGCAGTACTTC; CDR3: CASRMAGTHYEQYF
J: TRBJ1-5; V: TRBV19; size: few; D: .; DNA: TGTGCCAGTAGTATTCAGGGGTTTCAGCCCCAGCATTTT; CDR3: CASSIQGFQPQHF
J: TRBJ2-1; V: TRBV12-3/TRBV12-4; size: .; D: TRBD1; DNA: TGTGCCAGCAGTGGACAGGGCCCCTTCTCCCCCTTAAACGAGCAGTTCTTC; CDR3: CASSGQGPFSPLNEQFF
J: TRBJ2-1; V: TRBV20-1; size: .; D: TRBD2; DNA: TGCAGCGGGCAGGGGAAATTAGCGGGAGTTTACAATGAGCAGTTCTTC; CDR3: CSGQGKLAGVYNEQFF
J: TRBJ2-1; V: TRBV29-1; size: .; D: .; DNA: TGCAGCGTTGCCGGCGGTGGGCGCCCTGAGCAGTTCTTC; CDR3: CSVAGGGRPEQFF
J: TRBJ2-1; V: TRBV25-1; size: .; D: .; DNA: TGTGCCAGCAGTCGAGCTAATAAGCAGTTCTTC; CDR3: CASSRANKQFF
J: TRBJ2-1; V: TRBV11-2; size: many; D: .; DNA: TGTGCCAGCAGCCTCGGGACAGAGCAGTTCTTC; CDR3: CASSLGTEQFF
J: TRBJ1-6; V: TRBV6-5; size: many; D: .; DNA: TGTGCCAGCAGTTACTTAGGAACCCGGGCCGTTCTCAATTCACCCCTCCACTTT; CDR3: CASSYLGTRAVLNSPLHF
J: TRBJ2-7; V: TRBV20-1; size: .; D: .; DNA: TGCAGTGCTATCCCCCTGGGGGTAGTCCCCTACGAGCAGTACTTC; CDR3: CSAIPLGVVPYEQYF
J: TRBJ2-4; V: TRBV24-1; size: few; D: .; DNA: TGTGCCACCAGTGATAAGTGGCCCTCTATTACGAGGTTAGCCAAAAACATTCAGTACTTC; CDR3: CATSDKWPSITRLAKNIQYF
J: TRBJ2-1; V: TRBV20-1; size: .; D: .; DNA: TGCAGTGTTAGAGCCCTAACGTTCTGCTCCTACAATGAGCAGTTCTTC; CDR3: CSVRALTFCSYNEQFF
J: TRBJ2-1; V: TRBV20-1; size: few; D: .; DNA: TGCAGTGCGGCGCGGGTTAGCTCCTACAATGAGCAGTTCTTC; CDR3: CSAARVSSYNEQFF
J: TRBJ2-3; V: TRBV19; size: once; D: TRBD1; DNA: TGTGCCAGTACCGGGACAGGGGGCGCGGATACGCAGTATTTT; CDR3: CASTGTGGADTQYF
J: TRBJ2-1; V: TRBV10-3; size: many; D: .; DNA: TGTGCCATCAGTGAGTGGGGCAATGAGCAGTTCTTC; CDR3: CAISEWGNEQFF
J: TRBJ2-1; V: TRBV10-3; size: many; D: TRBD2; DNA: TGTGCCATCAGTGACCTACCGGCTAGCGGGAGTAGGGATGAGCAGTTCTTC; CDR3: CAISDLPASGSRDEQFF